This T cell receptor (beta chain) was captured in a study of identical twins. Findings and caveats of the study: Invariant cells of the MAIT and iNKT types might have partly distorted the zero-insertion analyses.

This clonotype has more than one count but fewer than ten. What it binds is unknown. Germline V CDR1 and CDR2: LGHNA, YNFKEQ. The V end lost 6 bases, the J end lost 4 bases, and 12 bases lay between the germline ends. This CDR3 comprises 13 residues. MiXCR, applied by TCRdb to the 5' RACE reads, yields one record per CDR3 protein. The sample has about 250,000 distinct CDR3 sequences; 11% to 15% are singletons. This receptor was identified in a woman between 18 and 29 years old in good health. The chain recombines TRBV4-2 with TRBJ2-5; the D gene is possibly TRBD2 (6 bases). What was sequenced was memory (CD45RO+) T cells sorted from blood. CDR3 amino acids: CASSQTGGETQYF. DNA for the CDR3: TGTGCCAGCAGTCAGACCGGGGGAGAGACCCAGTACTTC.